The 28 T cell receptor beta chains in this list originate from one sample, sequenced in a study of blood T cell repertoires in COVID-19. Sequenced by immunoSEQ multiplex PCR; TCRdb stores in-frame clones only, minus some. The table shows about 170,000 clones, with around 79% occurring only once. The sample taken for sequencing was PBMCs or T cells enriched from blood (not recorded which). The receptors shown here come from a woman in her 70s in a cohort exposed to, infected with or recovered from COVID-19 (not recorded which).

The gene calls are TRBV2 and TRBJ1-5; TRBD1 might be the D (5 bases). V was clipped by 6 bases and J by 3 bases, with 12 bases between them. The length of the CDR3 is 14 residues. The germline CDR1 and CDR2 sequences are SNHLY and FYNNEI. The CDR3 bases are TGTGCCAGCAGCGTTGACAGCCCCAATCAGCCCCAGCATTTT. It encodes CASSVDSPNQPQHF.

V is TRBV6-2 or TRBV6-3 and J is TRBJ2-1, with 9 bases lining up with TRBD2. The J segment lost 0 bases and the V segment lost 4 bases, leaving 1 base of the junction unmatched. Germline V CDR1 and CDR2: MNHEY, SVGEGT. The CDR3 spans 15 residues. CDR3 loop: CASSFSGSSYNEQFF. DNA of the CDR3: TGTGCCAGCAGTTTTAGCGGGAGCTCCTACAATGAGCAGTTCTTC.

The chain has TRBV5-1 and TRBJ2-7; TRBD1 agrees at 10 bases. Germline V CDR1 and CDR2: SGHRS, YFSETQ. The CDR3 length is 16 residues. V was clipped by 2 bases and J by 1 base; unmatched bases: 6. In nucleotides, the CDR3 is TGCGCCAGCAGCTTTGGACAGGGGGGGATATCCTACGAGCAGTACTTC. It codes for CASSFGQGGISYEQYF.

This chain connects TRBV10-1 to TRBJ1-5; TRBD1 is a possible D gene (6 bases). The CDR3 covers 14 residues. Per germline, CDR1 WNHNN and CDR2 SYGVQD (reference sequence). The germline V and J ends were trimmed by 3 bases and 5 bases, with 11 bases remaining between them. The CDR3 reads CASSEAGVDQPQHF. For the CDR3, the DNA is TGCGCCAGCAGTGAAGCAGGGGTCGATCAGCCCCAGCATTTT.

The chain uses TRBV5-4 and TRBJ1-1; 10 bases are shared with TRBD1. CDR3 length equals 15 residues. From germline, CDR1 is SGHNT and CDR2 YYREEE (reference sequence). Trimming removed 4 bases from V and 0 bases from J; junction bases left unmatched: 3. This CDR3 reads CASSAGTGVNTEAFF. The CDR3, as DNA: TGTGCCAGCAGCGCAGGGACAGGGGTGAACACTGAAGCTTTCTTT.

The rearrangement uses TRBV5-5 and TRBJ2-1; 7 bases map to TRBD1. The germline V gene has CDR1 SGHKS and CDR2 YYEKEE (reference sequence). The CDR3 runs to 15 residues. With V trimmed by 4 bases and J by 3 bases, 7 bases remained unmatched. The CDR3: CASSVQGPSYNEQFF. The DNA for the CDR3 is TGTGCCAGCAGCGTACAGGGGCCCAGCTACAATGAGCAGTTCTTC.

This clone showed up just a few times. The same CDR3 is also encoded by other DNA sequences in this sample. The V gene is TRBV5-1, the J gene TRBJ1-4; TRBD1 matches 7 bases. This CDR3 has 15 amino acids. The V gene's germline CDR1 is SGHRS and CDR2 YFSETQ. After removal of 4 bases from V and 5 bases from J, the junction contained 8 bases not matched to a gene. The CDR3 protein is CASSRTGTANEKLFF. The DNA of the CDR3 is TGCGCCAGCAGCAGGACCGGGACAGCCAATGAAAAACTGTTTTTT.

The chain's CDR3 is CASSAYSSNQPQHF. The DNA for the CDR3 is TGTGCCAGCAGCGCGTACAGTAGCAATCAGCCCCAGCATTTT. This chain links TRBV7-2 with TRBJ1-5; no definite D call. Germline loops: CDR1 SGHTA, CDR2 FQGNSA. The CDR3 consists of 14 residues. Deletions cut 5 bases from V and 0 bases from J, with 8 bases between. Complete variable domain (other parts from reference TRBV7-2 and TRBJ1-5): GAGVSQSPSNKVTEKGKDVELRCDPISGHTALYWYRQSLGQGLEFLIYFQGNSAPDKSGLPSDRFSAERTGGSVSTLTIQRTQQEDSAVYLCASSAYSSNQPQHFGDGTRLSIL.

To note about this clone: One end of the junction is discordant with germline, which a read error may explain. V gene TRBV18 combines with J gene TRBJ2-1, with a possible D match to TRBD1 (6 bases). From germline, CDR1 is KGHSH and CDR2 LQKENI. The CDR3 length is 15 residues. The CDR3 DNA reads as TGTGCCAGCTCCCCACGGACAGCGCTCTACAATGAGCAGTTCTTC. Translating gives CASSPRTALYNEQFF. The full variable domain, rest sourced from reference TRBV18 and TRBJ2-1, is NAGVMQNPRHLVRRRGQEARLRCSPMKGHSHVYWYRQLPEEGLKFMVYLQKENIIDESGMPKERFSAEFPKEGPSILRIQQVVRGDSAAYFCASSPRTALYNEQFFGPGTRLTVL.

The rearrangement links TRBV6-1 to TRBJ1-6; 7 nucleotides match TRBD1. Trimming took 0 bases from V and 10 from J; bases not matched to a gene: 9. CDR3 length: 16 amino acids. Germline loops: CDR1 MNHNS, CDR2 SASEGT. The CDR3 is CASSEARTGAYSPLHF. In nucleotides, the CDR3 is TGTGCCAGCAGTGAAGCTAGGACAGGAGCATACTCACCCCTCCACTTT.

The rearrangement links TRBV15 to TRBJ2-2; 10 bases are a match to TRBD2. With V trimmed by 8 bases and J by 5 bases, 11 bases remained unmatched. Germline assignment: CDR1 LNHNV and CDR2 YYDKDF (reference sequence). The CDR3 covers 16 residues. CDR3 nucleotides: TGTGCCACCTCCAAGCGGGAGGGCCCGCGGACCGGGGAGCTGTTTTTT. This translates into CATSKREGPRTGELFF.

The chain has TRBV7-2 and TRBJ2-7, with D perhaps matching TRBD2 (6 bases). The CDR3 is 15 residues long. Germline values: CDR1 SGHTA, CDR2 FQGNSA. The V and J ends lost 5 bases and 4 bases respectively, with 18 bases between them. DNA for the CDR3: TGTGCCAGCAGCCCGGTGGGGGGAGTAGTGTACGAGCAGTACTTC. Translated: CASSPVGGVVYEQYF. The variable domain in full, completed from reference TRBV7-2 and TRBJ2-7, reads GAGVSQSPSNKVTEKGKDVELRCDPISGHTALYWYRQSLGQGLEFLIYFQGNSAPDKSGLPSDRFSAERTGGSVSTLTIQRTQQEDSAVYLCASSPVGGVVYEQYFGPGTRLTVT.

V and J are TRBV10-3 and TRBJ1-1; 9 bases agree with TRBD1. This CDR3 spans 16 amino acids. The germline gives CDR1 ENHRY, CDR2 SYGVKD. V lost 3 bases to trimming and J lost 5 bases; unmatched junction nucleotides: 10. Here the CDR3 DNA reads TGTGCCATCAGTGACAGGGACAGGGCATGGAGAACTGAAGCTTTCTTT. Its translation is CAISDRDRAWRTEAFF.

V is TRBV28 and J is TRBJ1-1; D gene unclear. Germline-derived CDR1 and CDR2 are MDHEN and SYDVKM. V was clipped by 5 bases and J by 4 bases, with 8 bases between them. This CDR3 region has 12 residues. The chain's CDR3 is CASSILSTEAFF. For the CDR3, the DNA is TGTGCCAGCAGTATATTGAGCACTGAAGCTTTCTTT.

The rearrangement joins TRBV18 to TRBJ2-1; 7 bases align to TRBD2. Germline V lookup: CDR1 KGHSH, CDR2 LQKENI. V shed 3 bases, J shed 6 bases, and the junction held 2 bases outside the gene matches. The CDR3 is 13 residues long. CDR3 nucleotide sequence: TGTGCCAGCTCACCCCGGACTAGCAATGAGCAGTTCTTC. It specifies CASSPRTSNEQFF.

The CDR3 loop reads CATSRDFAESTDTQYF. The CDR3 bases are TGTGCCACCAGCAGAGATTTCGCGGAAAGCACAGATACGCAGTATTTT. This chain links TRBV15 with TRBJ2-3; D is ambiguous. Trimming shortened V by 0 bases and J by 0 bases, and 10 bases separated the two germline ends. The CDR3 extends over 16 amino acids. Germline V lookup: CDR1 LNHNV, CDR2 YYDKDF (reference sequence).

The gene calls are TRBV7-9 and TRBJ1-5; no clear D. This CDR3 is 14 amino acids long. CDR1 and CDR2 (germline): SEHNR, FQNEAQ (reference sequence). V was cut by 1 base and J by 4 bases, with 8 bases left in between. In DNA form, the CDR3 reads TGTGCCAGCAGCTTAGGTACAGCAAATCAGCCCCAGCATTTT. This gives the protein CASSLGTANQPQHF. Looking up the rest from reference TRBV7-9 and TRBJ1-5 gives the full variable domain: DTGVSQNPRHKITKRGQNVTFRCDPISEHNRLYWYRQTLGQGPEFLTYFQNEAQLEKSRLLSDRFSAERPKGSFSTLEIQRTEQGDSAMYLCASSLGTANQPQHFGDGTRLSIL.

The rearrangement links TRBV7-9 to TRBJ1-5, with no clear D. The CDR3 totals 14 residues. Trimming shortened V by 1 base and J by 10 bases, and 14 bases separated the two germline ends. CDR1 and CDR2 from the germline V gene are SEHNR and FQNEAQ (reference sequence). The CDR3: CASSLGALQSPQHF. The CDR3 DNA reads TGTGCCAGCAGCTTAGGGGCCCTTCAGAGCCCCCAGCATTTT.

The rearrangement uses TRBV28 and TRBJ2-4; D is uncertain. Per the germline V gene, CDR1 is MDHEN and CDR2 is SYDVKM. Trimming removed 3 bases at V and 9 bases at J, with 9 bases between. This CDR3 is 12 amino acids long. CDR3 nucleotide sequence: TGTGCCAGCAGTTTGAGTTGGAGCATTCAGTACTTC. Amino acid sequence: CASSLSWSIQYF.

This chain links TRBV7-8 with TRBJ1-2; perhaps TRBD1 as D (6 bases). V gave up 5 bases and J gave up 8 bases, with 18 bases separating them. Germline values: CDR1 SGHVS, CDR2 FQNEAQ. This CDR3 is 14 amino acids long. The CDR3 sequence is CASSPTLGGQGYTF. The CDR3 DNA reads TGTGCCAGCAGCCCAACGCTCGGGGGGCAGGGCTACACCTTC.

This clone was seen more than once but under ten times. The chain combines TRBV2 with TRBJ1-6; D ambiguous. Trimming removed 3 bases at V and 5 bases at J, with 5 bases between. The CDR3 covers 13 residues. Germline-derived CDR1 and CDR2 are SNHLY and FYNNEI. CDR3: CASSERNNSPLHF. CDR3 in DNA: TGTGCCAGCAGTGAGCGGAATAATTCACCCCTCCACTTT.

This clone was seen a few times. J is TRBJ2-7 and V is TRBV5-3, with D maybe TRBD1 (6 bases). TRBV5-3 is given ORF status, its function remaining uncertain. This CDR3 region has 16 residues. V was clipped by 3 bases and J by 3 bases, with 19 bases between them. CDR3 in amino acids: CARSSRKPDRIYEQYF. The CDR3 nucleotides are TGTGCCAGAAGCTCGCGAAAACCCGACAGGATCTACGAGCAGTACTTC.

This clone was detected a few times. The rearrangement joins TRBV7-3 to TRBJ2-2; 8 positions match TRBD2. CDR3 size: 16 residues. The ends lost 3 bases at V and 1 base at J; junction bases unmatched: 4. The germline V gene encodes CDR1 SGHTA and CDR2 FQGTGA. This CDR3 is CASSFSGTRNTGELFF. The CDR3 DNA reads TGTGCCAGCAGCTTTAGTGGGACTAGGAACACCGGGGAGCTGTTTTTT. The whole variable domain, filled in from reference TRBV7-3 and TRBJ2-2, reads GAGVSQTPSNKVTEKGKYVELRCDPISGHTALYWYRQSLGQGPEFLIYFQGTGAADDSGLPNDRFFAVRPEGSVSTLKIQRTERGDSAVYLCASSFSGTRNTGELFFGEGSRLTVL.

This chain uses TRBV30 with TRBJ1-5, with D tentatively TRBD1 (6 bases). Germline CDR1 reads GTSNPN; CDR2 reads SVGIG (reference sequence). This CDR3 has 16 amino acids. V was shortened by 5 bases and J by 2 bases, with 19 bases between the two germline ends. CDR3 amino acids: CAWESRGSTGNQPQHF. Written as DNA, the CDR3 is TGTGCCTGGGAATCCAGGGGTTCGACGGGCAATCAGCCCCAGCATTTT.

This chain joins TRBV11-3 and TRBJ2-1; no clear D gene. V was cut by 1 base and J by 4 bases, with 5 bases left in between. CDR3 length: 13 amino acids. Germline values: CDR1 SGHNT, CDR2 YENEEA. The CDR3 spells CASSLGTYNEQFF. As DNA, the CDR3 is TGTGCCAGCAGCTTAGGAACTTACAATGAGCAGTTCTTC. Full variable domain (missing parts from reference TRBV11-3 and TRBJ2-1): EAGVVQSPRYKIIEKKQPVAFWCNPISGHNTLYWYLQNLGQGPELLIRYENEEAVDDSQLPKDRFSAERLKGVDSTLKIQPAELGDSAVYLCASSLGTYNEQFFGPGTRLTVL.

The genes are TRBV11-2 and TRBJ2-2; TRBD2 aligns across 13 bases. CDR1 and CDR2 (germline): SGHAT, FQNNGV. The CDR3 length is 17 residues. The V segment lost 9 bases and the J segment 6 bases; nucleotides outside the gene matches: 13. The CDR3 nucleotides are TGTGCCAGTAGGGCACTAGCGGGAGGGCCCGTATCCGGGGAGCTGTTTTTT. This gives the protein CASRALAGGPVSGELFF.

This rearrangement joins TRBV4-3 to TRBJ1-6, with unresolved D. The V and J ends lost 1 base and 3 bases respectively, with 7 bases between them. Germline CDR1 and CDR2: LGHNA and YSLEER. The CDR3 is made up of 15 amino acids. As DNA, the CDR3 is TGCGCCAGCAGCCAAGCTGTTCTCTATAATTCACCCCTCCACTTT. It encodes CASSQAVLYNSPLHF.

This clone was detected a few times. The rearrangement joins TRBV24-1 to TRBJ1-2; TRBD1 might be the D (6 bases). Germline CDR1 KGHDR, CDR2 SFDVKD. V was cut by 2 bases and J by 8 bases, with 11 bases left in between. This CDR3 has 13 amino acids. CDR3 sequence (DNA): TGTGCCACCAGTGATTCCACAGGGATCGGCTACACCTTC. It specifies CATSDSTGIGYTF.